This T cell receptor (beta chain) was retrieved from a study of Ad26.COV2.S vaccination and SARS-CoV-2 variants. General study points: Once vaccination had occurred, spike-specific CD8+ and CD4+ T cell responses reportedly showed substantial breadth. Analyses that measured TCR breadth and depth may have underestimated total T cell responses.

The CDR3 loop spans 14 amino acids. CDR1 and CDR2 from the germline V gene are SGHTA and FQGNSA. V lost 5 bases, J lost 8 bases, and 13 bases lay in between. Treatment indicated: roughly 19 received Ad26.COV2.S at low or high dose, single or two shots; roughly five received placebo; per-sample allocation not given. Day 63 after the first vaccine or placebo injection was the time point for sampling. In this sample, this clone turned up once. As yet, its antigen is unknown. Only in-frame clones appear in the TCRdb table, and some are missing; sequencing was by immunoSEQ multiplex PCR. The table lists about 480,000 clones, approximately 88% of them singletons.

Here the sequenced sample was peripheral blood, taken in a trial of Ad26.COV2.S vaccine versus placebo. V gene TRBV7-2 combines with J gene TRBJ1-6; D gene unclear. The sequence derives from a person between 18 and 59 years old who received the Ad26.COV2.S COVID-19 vaccine or a placebo. Here the CDR3 reads CASSNNLGDSPLHF. As DNA, the CDR3 is TGTGCCAGCAGCAACAACCTCGGGGATTCACCCCTCCACTTT.